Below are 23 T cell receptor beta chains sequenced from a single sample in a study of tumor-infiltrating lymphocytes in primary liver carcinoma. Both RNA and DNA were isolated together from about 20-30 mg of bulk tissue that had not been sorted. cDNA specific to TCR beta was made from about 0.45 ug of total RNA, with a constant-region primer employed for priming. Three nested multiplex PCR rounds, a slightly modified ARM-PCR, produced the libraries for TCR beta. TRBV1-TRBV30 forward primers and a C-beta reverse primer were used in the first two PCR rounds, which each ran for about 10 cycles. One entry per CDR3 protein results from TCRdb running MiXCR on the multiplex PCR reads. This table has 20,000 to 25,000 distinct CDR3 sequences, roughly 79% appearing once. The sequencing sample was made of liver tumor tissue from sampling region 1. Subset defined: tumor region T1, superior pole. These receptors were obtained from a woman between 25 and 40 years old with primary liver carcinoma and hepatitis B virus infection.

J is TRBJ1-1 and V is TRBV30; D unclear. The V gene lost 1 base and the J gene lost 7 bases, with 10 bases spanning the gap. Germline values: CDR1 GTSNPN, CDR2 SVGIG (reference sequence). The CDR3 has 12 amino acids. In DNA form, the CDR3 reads TGTGCCTGGAGTGAAGTGCTTATTGAAGCTTTCTTT. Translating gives CAWSEVLIEAFF.

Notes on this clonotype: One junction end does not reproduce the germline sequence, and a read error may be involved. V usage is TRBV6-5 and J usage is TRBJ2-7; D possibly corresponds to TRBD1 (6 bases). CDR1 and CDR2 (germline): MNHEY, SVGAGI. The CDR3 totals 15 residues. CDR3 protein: CANSYKDSSSYEQYF. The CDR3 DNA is TGTGCCAACAGTTACAAGGACAGCAGTTCCTACGAACAGTACTTC.

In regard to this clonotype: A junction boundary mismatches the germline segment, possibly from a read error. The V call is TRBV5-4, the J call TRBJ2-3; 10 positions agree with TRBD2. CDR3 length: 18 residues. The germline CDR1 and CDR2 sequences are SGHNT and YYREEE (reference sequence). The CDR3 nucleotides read TGTGCCTGCAGTAACACGGCGGCTAGCGGGAGTCGGACAGATACGCAGTATTTC. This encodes CACSNTAASGSRTDTQYF.

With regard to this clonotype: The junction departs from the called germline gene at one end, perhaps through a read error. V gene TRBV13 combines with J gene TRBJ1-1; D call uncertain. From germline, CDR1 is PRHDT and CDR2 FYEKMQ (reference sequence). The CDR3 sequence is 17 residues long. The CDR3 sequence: CAGSSGGFGIGDTEAFF. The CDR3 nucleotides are TGTGCCGGCAGCTCAGGAGGGTTTGGTATCGGGGACACTGAAGCTTTCTTT. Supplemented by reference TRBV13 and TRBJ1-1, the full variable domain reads AAGVIQSPRHLIKEKRETATLKCYPIPRHDTVYWYQQGPGQDPQFLISFYEKMQSDKGSIPDRFSAQQFSDYHSELNMSSLELGDSALYFCAGSSGGFGIGDTEAFFGQGTRLTVV.

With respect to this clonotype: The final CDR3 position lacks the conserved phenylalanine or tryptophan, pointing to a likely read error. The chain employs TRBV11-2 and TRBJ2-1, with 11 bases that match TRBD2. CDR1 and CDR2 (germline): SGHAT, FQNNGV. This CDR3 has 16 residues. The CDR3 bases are TGTGCTTGCAGCACCTCTCTAGCGGGAGGATACAATGAGCAGTTCATC. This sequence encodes CACSTSLAGGYNEQFI.

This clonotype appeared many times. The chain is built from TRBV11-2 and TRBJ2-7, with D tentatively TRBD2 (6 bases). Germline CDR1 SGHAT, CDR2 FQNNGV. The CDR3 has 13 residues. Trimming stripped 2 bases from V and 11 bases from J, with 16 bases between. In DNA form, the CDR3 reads TGTGCCAGCAGCTTAAGTGAGCTAGCGTCGAAGTACTTC. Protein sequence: CASSLSELASKYF.

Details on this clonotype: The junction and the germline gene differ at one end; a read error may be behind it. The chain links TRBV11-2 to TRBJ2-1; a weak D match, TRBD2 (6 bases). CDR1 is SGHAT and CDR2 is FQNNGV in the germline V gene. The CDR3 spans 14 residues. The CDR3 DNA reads TGTGCCAGCAGCTTAACCGGGAGTCTCAATGAGCAATTCTTC. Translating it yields CASSLTGSLNEQFF.

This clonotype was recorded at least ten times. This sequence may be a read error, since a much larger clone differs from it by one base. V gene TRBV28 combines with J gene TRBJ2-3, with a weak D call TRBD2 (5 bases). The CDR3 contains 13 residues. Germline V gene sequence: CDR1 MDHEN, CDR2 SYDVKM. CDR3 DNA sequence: TGTGTCAGCAGTCAAACTAGATTAAATACGCAGTATTTT. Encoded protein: CVSSQTRLNTQYF.

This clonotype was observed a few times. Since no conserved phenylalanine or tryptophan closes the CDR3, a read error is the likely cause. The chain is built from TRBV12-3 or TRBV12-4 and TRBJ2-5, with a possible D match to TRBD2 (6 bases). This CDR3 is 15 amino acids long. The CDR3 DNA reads TGTGCCAGCAGCACCTACCTCGGGAGCGAAGAGGCCCAGTACCTC. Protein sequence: CASSTYLGSEEAQYL.

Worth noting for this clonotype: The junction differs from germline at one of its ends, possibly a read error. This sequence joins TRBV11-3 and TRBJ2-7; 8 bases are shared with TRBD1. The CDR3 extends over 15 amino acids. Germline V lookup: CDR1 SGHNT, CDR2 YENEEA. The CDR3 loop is CAGSSGTGTTYEQYF. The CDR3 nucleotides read TGTGCCGGCAGCTCCGGGACAGGTACCACCTACGAGCAGTACTTC. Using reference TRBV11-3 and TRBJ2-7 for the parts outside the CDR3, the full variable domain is EAGVVQSPRYKIIEKKQPVAFWCNPISGHNTLYWYLQNLGQGPELLIRYENEEAVDDSQLPKDRFSAERLKGVDSTLKIQPAELGDSAVYLCAGSSGTGTTYEQYFGPGTRLTVT.

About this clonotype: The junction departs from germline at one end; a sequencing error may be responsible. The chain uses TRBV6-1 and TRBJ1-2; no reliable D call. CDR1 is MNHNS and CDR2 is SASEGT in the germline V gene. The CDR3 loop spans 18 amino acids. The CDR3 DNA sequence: TGTGCCAGCAGTGAACGGTTTCTGGTCCTTAGATCTAAGTATGGCTACACTTTC. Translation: CASSERFLVLRSKYGYTF.

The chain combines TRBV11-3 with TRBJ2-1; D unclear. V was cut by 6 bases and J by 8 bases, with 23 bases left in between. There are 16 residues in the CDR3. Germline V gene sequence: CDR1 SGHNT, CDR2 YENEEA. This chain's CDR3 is CASSSTGRGFLDEQFF. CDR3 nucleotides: TGTGCCAGCAGTTCGACTGGACGCGGCTTCTTGGATGAGCAGTTCTTC.

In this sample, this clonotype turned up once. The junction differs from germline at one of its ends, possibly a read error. The CDR3 DNA reads TGTACCAGCAGCTTACGGACAGGGCTATCGCGGTATTTC. It translates to CTSSLRTGLSRYF. The rearrangement uses TRBV5-6 and TRBJ2-7; TRBD1 agrees at 8 bases. Germline V gene data show CDR1 as SGHDT and CDR2 as YYEEEE. The CDR3 consists of 13 residues.

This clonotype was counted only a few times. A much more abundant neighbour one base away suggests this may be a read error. CDR3 in amino acids: CASSQDTSASGGYTF. CDR3 nucleotide sequence: TGCGCCAGCAGCCAAGATACTTCGGCGTCGGGTGGCTACACCTTC. This chain uses TRBV4-1 with TRBJ1-2; D not certain. Germline CDR1 and CDR2: MGHRA and YSYEKL. V lost 0 bases and J 7 bases, leaving 15 bases between the germline ends. CDR3 length equals 15 residues.

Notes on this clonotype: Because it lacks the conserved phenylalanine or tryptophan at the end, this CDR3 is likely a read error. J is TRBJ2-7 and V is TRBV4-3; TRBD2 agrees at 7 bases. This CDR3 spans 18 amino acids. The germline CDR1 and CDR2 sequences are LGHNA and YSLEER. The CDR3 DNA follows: TGCGCCAGCAGTCAAGCTGTCACGGGGGGTCACATTAGCTACGAGCAGTACCTC. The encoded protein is CASSQAVTGGHISYEQYL.

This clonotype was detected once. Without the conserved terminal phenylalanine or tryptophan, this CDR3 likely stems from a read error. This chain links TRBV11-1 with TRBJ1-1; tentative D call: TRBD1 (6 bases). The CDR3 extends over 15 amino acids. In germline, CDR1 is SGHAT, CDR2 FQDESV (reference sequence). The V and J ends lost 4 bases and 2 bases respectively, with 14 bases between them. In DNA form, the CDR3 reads TGTGCCAGCAGCTCAACCGGGACAATAAACACTGAAGCTTTCCTT. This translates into CASSSTGTINTEAFL.

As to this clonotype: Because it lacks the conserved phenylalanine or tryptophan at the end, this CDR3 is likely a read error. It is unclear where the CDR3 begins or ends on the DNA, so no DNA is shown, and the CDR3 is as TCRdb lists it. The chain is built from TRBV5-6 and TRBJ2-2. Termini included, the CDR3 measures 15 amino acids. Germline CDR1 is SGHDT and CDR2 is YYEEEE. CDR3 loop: CASSLAPRVTEEVFL.

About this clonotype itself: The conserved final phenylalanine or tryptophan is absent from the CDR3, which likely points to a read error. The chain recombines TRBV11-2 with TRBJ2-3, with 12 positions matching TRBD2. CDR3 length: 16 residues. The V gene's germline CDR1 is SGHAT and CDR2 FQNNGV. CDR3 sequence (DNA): TGTGGCAGCAGCGCGGGACTAGCGGGTATTGTTGATATGCAGTATTTA. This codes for CGSSAGLAGIVDMQYL.

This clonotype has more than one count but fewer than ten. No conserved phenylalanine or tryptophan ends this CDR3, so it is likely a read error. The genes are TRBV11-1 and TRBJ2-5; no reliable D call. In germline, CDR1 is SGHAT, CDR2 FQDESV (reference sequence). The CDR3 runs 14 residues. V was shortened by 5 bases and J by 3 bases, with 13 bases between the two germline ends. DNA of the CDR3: TGTGCCAGCAGCATAGTAGGGCGCGAAGAGACCCAGTACTCC. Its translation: CASSIVGREETQYS.

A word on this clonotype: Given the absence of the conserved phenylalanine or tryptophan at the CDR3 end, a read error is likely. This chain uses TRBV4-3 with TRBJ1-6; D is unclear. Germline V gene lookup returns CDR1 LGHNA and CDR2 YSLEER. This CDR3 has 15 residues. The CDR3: CSSSQESSYNSPLHI. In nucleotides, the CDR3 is TGCTCCAGCAGCCAAGAGAGCTCCTATAATTCACCTCTCCACATT.

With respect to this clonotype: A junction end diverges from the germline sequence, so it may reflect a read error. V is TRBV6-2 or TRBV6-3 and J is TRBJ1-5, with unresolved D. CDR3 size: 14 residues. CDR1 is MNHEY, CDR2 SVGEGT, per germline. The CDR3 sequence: CASSPAARIQSQHF. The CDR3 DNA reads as TGTGCCAGCAGTCCGGCCGCAAGGATTCAGTCCCAGCATTTT.

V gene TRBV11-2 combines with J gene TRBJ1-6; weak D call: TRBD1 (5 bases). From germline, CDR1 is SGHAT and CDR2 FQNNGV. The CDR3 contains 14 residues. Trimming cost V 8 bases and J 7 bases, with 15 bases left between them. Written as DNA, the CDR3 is TGTGCCAGCGGGAGAGGGACGGGGAATTCACCCCTCCACTTT. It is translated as CASGRGTGNSPLHF.

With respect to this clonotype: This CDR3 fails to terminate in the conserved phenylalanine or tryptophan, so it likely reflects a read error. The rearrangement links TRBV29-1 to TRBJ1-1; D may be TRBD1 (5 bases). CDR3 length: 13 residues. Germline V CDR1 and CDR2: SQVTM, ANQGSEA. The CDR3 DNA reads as TGCAGTGTTAGTCGACAGTTGAACACTGAAGCTTTCTCT. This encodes CSVSRQLNTEAFS.